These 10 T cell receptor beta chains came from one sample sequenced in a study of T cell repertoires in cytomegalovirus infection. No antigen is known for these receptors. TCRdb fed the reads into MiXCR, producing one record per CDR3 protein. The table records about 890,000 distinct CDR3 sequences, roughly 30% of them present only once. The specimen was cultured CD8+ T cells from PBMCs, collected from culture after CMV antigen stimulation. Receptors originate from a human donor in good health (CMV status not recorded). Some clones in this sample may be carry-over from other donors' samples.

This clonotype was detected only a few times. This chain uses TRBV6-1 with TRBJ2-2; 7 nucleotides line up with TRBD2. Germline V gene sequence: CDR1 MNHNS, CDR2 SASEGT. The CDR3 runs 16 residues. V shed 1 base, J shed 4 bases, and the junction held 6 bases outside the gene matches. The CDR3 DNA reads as TGTGCCAGCAGTGAAGGGGGGGGAAGAGGCACCGGGGAGCTGTTTTTT. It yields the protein CASSEGGGRGTGELFF.

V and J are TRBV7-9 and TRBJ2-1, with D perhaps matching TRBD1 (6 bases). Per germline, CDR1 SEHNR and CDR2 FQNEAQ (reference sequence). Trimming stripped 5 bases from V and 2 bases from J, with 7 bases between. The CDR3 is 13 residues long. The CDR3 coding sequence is TGTGCCAGCAGCCGACAGGCCTACAATGAGCAGTTCTTC. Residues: CASSRQAYNEQFF.

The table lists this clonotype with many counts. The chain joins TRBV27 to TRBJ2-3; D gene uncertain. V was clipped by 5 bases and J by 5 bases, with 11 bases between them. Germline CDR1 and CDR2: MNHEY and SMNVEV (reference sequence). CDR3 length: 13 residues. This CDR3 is CASSPPTGDTQYF. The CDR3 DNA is TGTGCCAGCAGTCCTCCCACTGGAGATACGCAGTATTTT.

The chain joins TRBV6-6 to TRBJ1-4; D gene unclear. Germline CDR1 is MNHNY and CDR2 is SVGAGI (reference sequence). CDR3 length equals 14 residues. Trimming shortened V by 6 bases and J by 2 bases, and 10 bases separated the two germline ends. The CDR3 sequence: CASRPAGTNEKLFF. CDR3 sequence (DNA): TGTGCCAGCAGACCAGCGGGGACTAATGAAAAACTGTTTTTT.

CDR3 in amino acids: CATSRRGSNEKLFF. The CDR3 DNA is TGTGCCACCAGCAGACGCGGCTCGAATGAAAAACTGTTTTTT. V is TRBV15 and J is TRBJ1-4; D is unclear. The CDR3 sequence is 14 residues long. The germline CDR1 and CDR2 sequences are LNHNV and YYDKDF (reference sequence). The V and J ends lost 2 bases and 5 bases respectively, with 9 bases between them. Looking up the rest from reference TRBV15 and TRBJ1-4 gives the full variable domain: DAMVIQNPRYQVTQFGKPVTLSCSQTLNHNVMYWYQQKSSQAPKLLFHYYDKDFNNEADTPDNFQSRRPNTSFCFLDIRSPGLGDTAMYLCATSRRGSNEKLFFGSGTQLSVL.

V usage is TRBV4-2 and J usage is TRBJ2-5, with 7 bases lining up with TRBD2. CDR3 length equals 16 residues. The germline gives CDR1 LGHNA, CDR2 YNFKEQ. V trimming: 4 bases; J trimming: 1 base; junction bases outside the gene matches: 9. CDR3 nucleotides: TGTGCCAGCAGCCCTTCCGGACTAGTGCTCCAAGAGACCCAGTACTTC. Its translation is CASSPSGLVLQETQYF.

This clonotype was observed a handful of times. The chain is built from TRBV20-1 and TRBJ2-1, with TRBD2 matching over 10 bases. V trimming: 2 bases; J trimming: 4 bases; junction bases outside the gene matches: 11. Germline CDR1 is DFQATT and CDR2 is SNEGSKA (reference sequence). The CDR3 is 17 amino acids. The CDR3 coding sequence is TGCAGTGCTAGATTGCCCCCTCTAGCGGGGGCTTACAATGAGCAGTTCTTC. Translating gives CSARLPPLAGAYNEQFF.

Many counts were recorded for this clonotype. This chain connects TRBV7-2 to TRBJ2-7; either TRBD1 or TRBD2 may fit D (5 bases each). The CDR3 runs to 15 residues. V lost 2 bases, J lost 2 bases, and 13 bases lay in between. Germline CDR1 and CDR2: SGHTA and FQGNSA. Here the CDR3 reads CASSLSGTYAYEQYF. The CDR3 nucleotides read TGTGCCAGCAGCTTATCCGGGACCTACGCCTACGAGCAGTACTTC.

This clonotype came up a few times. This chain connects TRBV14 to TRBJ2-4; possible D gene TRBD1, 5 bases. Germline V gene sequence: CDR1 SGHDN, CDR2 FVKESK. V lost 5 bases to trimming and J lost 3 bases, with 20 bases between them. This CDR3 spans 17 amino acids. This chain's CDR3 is CASSEGALRLGKNIQYF. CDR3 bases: TGTGCCAGCAGCGAAGGGGCGCTCCGTCTGGGCAAAAACATTCAGTACTTC. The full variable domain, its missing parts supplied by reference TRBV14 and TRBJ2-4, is EAGVTQFPSHSVIEKGQTVTLRCDPISGHDNLYWYRRVMGKEIKFLLHFVKESKQDESGMPNNRFLAERTGGTYSTLKVQPAELEDSGVYFCASSEGALRLGKNIQYFGAGTRLSVL.

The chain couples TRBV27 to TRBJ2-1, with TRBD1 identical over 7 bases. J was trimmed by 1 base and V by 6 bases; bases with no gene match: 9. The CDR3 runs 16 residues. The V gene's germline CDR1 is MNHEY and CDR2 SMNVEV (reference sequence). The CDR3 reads CASRGQPPNSYNEQFF. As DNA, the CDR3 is TGTGCCAGCAGGGGACAGCCCCCTAATTCCTACAATGAGCAGTTCTTC.